This is a list of T cell receptor beta chains from one sample in a study of blood T cell repertoires in COVID-19. Sequenced by immunoSEQ multiplex PCR; TCRdb stores in-frame clones only, minus some. The sample yields 150,000 or so clones, around 80% seen once. Sequencing was done on a sample of PBMCs or T cells enriched from blood (not recorded which). These receptors all stem from a man in his 70s who had been exposed to COVID-19. The CDR3 runs from the conserved cysteine through the conserved F or W. A D gene is named only where the DNA matches it firmly. Size is stated for part of the rows, as once, few or many counts, or as a class when the clone is expanded.

V gene	clone size	J gene	D gene	CDR3 DNA	CDR3 protein
TRBV30	NA	TRBJ2-2	TRBD1	TGTGCCTGGACCCAGGGGGCTATTGACACCGGGGAGCTGTTTTTT	CAWTQGAIDTGELFF
TRBV7-2	NA	TRBJ1-2	NA	TGTGCCAGCAGCTTAGTAGCAGGGAAGGAGTATGGCTACACCTTC	CASSLVAGKEYGYTF
TRBV6-1	NA	TRBJ2-1	TRBD2	TGTGCCAGCAGTGATTCCGCGGCTAGCGGGAGGGGCAATGAGCAGTTCTTC	CASSDSAASGRGNEQFF
TRBV5-1	NA	TRBJ2-5	NA	TGCGCCAGCAGCACCCAAGGGGGGGGAGAGACCCAGTACTTC	CASSTQGGGETQYF
TRBV6-5	NA	TRBJ1-2	TRBD1	TGTGCCAGCAGTCTCGACAGGGGATATAACTATGGCTACACCTTC	CASSLDRGYNYGYTF
TRBV21-1	NA	TRBJ1-5	NA	TGTGCCAGCAGCAAAGGTAGGGGGCTACCTTATAGCAATCAGCCCCAGCATTTT	CASSKGRGLPYSNQPQHF
TRBV30	NA	TRBJ1-1	NA	TGTGCCCGCTTACGGGAGGGCACTGAAGCTTTCTTT	CARLREGTEAFF
TRBV6-5	NA	TRBJ1-1	NA	TGTGCCAGCAGTTACTCGAACAGGAAAACATCTGAAGCTTTCTTT	CASSYSNRKTSEAFF
TRBV18	few	TRBJ1-3	NA	TGTGCCAGCTCACCTGACGGCGGCTCCGGAAACACCATATATTTT	CASSPDGGSGNTIYF
TRBV15	NA	TRBJ2-3	TRBD1	TGTGCCACCAGCAGAACAGGGGATGGGACAGATACGCAGTATTTT	CATSRTGDGTDTQYF
TRBV5-6	NA	TRBJ2-7	TRBD2	TGTGCCAGCAGCCGACCAGTAGCGGGATTCTCCTACGAGCAGTACTTC	CASSRPVAGFSYEQYF
TRBV7-3	NA	TRBJ2-7	TRBD2	TGTGCCAGCTCCCTCGGAGGGGCGGGGGGCTACGAGCAGTACTTC	CASSLGGAGGYEQYF
TRBV5-1	NA	TRBJ1-1	NA	TGCGCCAGCAGCTTGAGGACTGTGAACACTGAAGCTTTCTTT	CASSLRTVNTEAFF